The next 3 T cell receptor beta chains were all read from a single sample in a study of blood T cell repertoires in COVID-19. Clones were sequenced by immunoSEQ multiplex PCR, and TCRdb holds only the in-frame ones, with some missing. The data contain approximately 470,000 clones, 70% to 90% of them singletons. Sequencing was done on a sample of peripheral blood. The receptors come from a human donor in a cohort sampled during active COVID-19.

This rearrangement joins TRBV5-5 to TRBJ2-3; maybe TRBD2 (6 bases). The CDR3 covers 16 residues. Trimming stripped 4 bases from V and 1 base from J, with 16 bases between. Germline values: CDR1 SGHKS, CDR2 YYEKEE (reference sequence). CDR3 nucleotide sequence: TGTGCCAGCAGCGTGCTTTTCCGGGAGCGCACAGATACGCAGTATTTT. Amino acids: CASSVLFRERTDTQYF.

The J gene is TRBJ2-7, the V gene TRBV2; D remains ambiguous. This CDR3 is 14 amino acids long. V was cut by 11 bases and J by 2 bases, with 19 bases left in between. Germline CDR1 SNHLY, CDR2 FYNNEI. This CDR3 is CAVTLAPSPYEQYF. DNA of the CDR3: TGTGCCGTAACCCTTGCTCCCAGTCCCTACGAGCAGTACTTC.

The chain combines TRBV7-8 with TRBJ2-1, with 12 bases identical to TRBD2. The V gene end was trimmed by 5 bases and the J gene end by 10 bases; junction bases not matched to a gene: 6. The CDR3 totals 14 residues. Per the germline V gene, CDR1 is SGHVS and CDR2 is FQNEAQ. DNA for the CDR3: TGTGCCAGCAGCCAGACTAGCGGGAGTCGAGAGCAGTTCTTC. Translated, it gives CASSQTSGSREQFF.